This entry lists 18 T cell receptor beta chains sequenced from one sample in a study of tumor-infiltrating lymphocytes in primary liver carcinoma. The source material, roughly 18-33 mg of unsorted bulk tissue, was used to co-extract RNA and DNA. Priming with a constant-region primer yielded TCR beta cDNA from about 540 ng total RNA. A slightly modified ARM-PCR protocol with three nested multiplex PCR rounds produced these TCR beta libraries. TRBV1-TRBV30 forward and Cbeta reverse primers drove the first two roughly 10-cycle rounds. One entry per CDR3 protein results from TCRdb running MiXCR on the multiplex PCR reads. The sample lists roughly 100,000 distinct CDR3 sequences; around 80% were seen once. Material for sequencing was liver tumor tissue from sampling region 3. Subset defined: tumor region T3, left-lateral pole. The receptors originated from a middle-aged man with primary liver carcinoma and hepatitis B virus infection.

With respect to this clonotype: The junction departs from the called germline gene at one end, perhaps through a read error. The chain recombines TRBV10-3 with TRBJ2-7; 7 bases align to TRBD1. This CDR3 comprises 16 residues. CDR1 is ENHRY and CDR2 is SYGVKD in the germline V gene. Here the CDR3 reads CTISDLWERGQGEQYF. The CDR3 region has the DNA TGTACCATCAGCGACCTCTGGGAAAGGGGGCAAGGGGAGCAGTACTTC.

As for this clonotype: The DNA is omitted, as the CDR3 cannot be located on it reliably, and the CDR3 follows TCRdb's listing. The rearrangement links TRBV29-1 to TRBJ2-7; the table assigns TRBD1, which was not confirmed against the DNA. Germline loops: CDR1 SQVTM, CDR2 ANQGSEA. Including both end residues, the CDR3 is 12 amino acids long. The CDR3 loop is CNVGQGAGEQYF.

Concerning this clonotype: Germline and junction disagree at one end, which may indicate a read error. This chain links TRBV4-1 with TRBJ2-2; TRBD1 agrees at 7 bases. This CDR3 contains 17 residues. Germline loops: CDR1 MGHRA, CDR2 YSYEKL. In nucleotides, the CDR3 is TGCGCCAGCAGCCTCGATCCAAGGGGGCCAAACACCGGGGAGCTATTTTTT. Translated: CASSLDPRGPNTGELFF.

The gene calls are TRBV11-2 and TRBJ2-5, with 8 nucleotides matching TRBD2. This CDR3 region has 14 residues. Germline V gives CDR1 SGHAT, CDR2 FQNNGV. The CDR3 DNA reads as TGTGTTAGCAGATTCAGCGGGGGACAAGAGACCCAGTACTTC. Translated: CVSRFSGGQETQYF.

Regarding this clonotype: A read error is likely, as this CDR3 ends without the conserved phenylalanine or tryptophan. The rearrangement links TRBV11-2 to TRBJ2-6; 8 nucleotides match TRBD1. V trimming: 5 bases; J trimming: 2 bases; junction bases outside the gene matches: 20. The germline CDR1 and CDR2 sequences are SGHAT and FQNNGV. CDR3 length equals 21 residues. For the CDR3, the DNA is TGTGCCAGCAGCATGGGGGGAGACAGGGGCATTTTCCTCCCTGGGGCCAACGTCCTGACTCTC. It encodes CASSMGGDRGIFLPGANVLTL.

Turning to this clonotype: A read error may produce the germline difference seen at one junction end. V and J are TRBV6-2 or TRBV6-3 and TRBJ2-7, with D possibly TRBD1 on 6 matching bases. The CDR3 has 15 residues. CDR1 is MNHEY, CDR2 SVGEGT, per germline. This CDR3 reads CASSYSVGGLCEQYF. In DNA, the CDR3 is TGTGCCAGCAGCTACTCAGTTGGGGGCCTCTGTGAGCAGTACTTC.

This clonotype was counted between two and nine times. An end of the junction does not agree with germline; a read error may underlie this. The rearrangement uses TRBV12-3 or TRBV12-4 and TRBJ1-1; no clear D. This CDR3 has 14 residues. The DNA for the CDR3 is TGTGTCAGCAGTCCACGGACTGCGAACACTGAAGCTTTCTTC. Translated, it gives CVSSPRTANTEAFF.

Turning to this clonotype: It may be a read error: a sequence one base away is much more abundant. A read error is likely, as this CDR3 ends without the conserved phenylalanine or tryptophan. It is unclear where the CDR3 begins or ends on the DNA, so no DNA is shown, and the CDR3 is as TCRdb lists it. V usage is TRBV12-1 and J usage is TRBJ2-7; the table's D call, TRBD1, has no DNA check behind it. TRBV12-1 is annotated as a pseudogene. The CDR3 is 16 amino acids long, termini counted. CDR3 sequence reads: CASSLFGGQRAYEQYL.

The V and J genes are TRBV5-4 and TRBJ2-7; D is undetermined. Germline CDR1 reads SGHNT; CDR2 reads YYREEE (reference sequence). The CDR3 is 13 residues long. With 6 bases removed from V and 3 bases from J, the gap between germline ends came to 13 bases. In DNA, the CDR3 is TGTGCCAGCATCTCCATGCAGGACTACGAGCAGTACTTC. It specifies CASISMQDYEQYF.

About this clonotype: At one boundary the junction diverges from the germline segment, which might be a read error. This chain uses TRBV6-2 or TRBV6-3 with TRBJ2-4; 8 nucleotides line up with TRBD2. Germline V gene sequence: CDR1 MNHEY, CDR2 SVGEGT. The CDR3 consists of 14 residues. CDR3 protein: CGSSCRGGENIQYF. CDR3 sequence (DNA): TGTGGCAGCAGTTGCCGGGGGGGCGAAAACATTCAGTACTTC.

Concerning this clonotype: Without the conserved terminal phenylalanine or tryptophan, this CDR3 likely stems from a read error. The chain links TRBV12-3 or TRBV12-4 to TRBJ2-2; a weak D match, TRBD2 (5 bases). V was clipped by 3 bases and J by 1 base, with 15 bases between them. The CDR3 length is 17 residues. This CDR3 is CASSFRGSGRNTGELFI. The CDR3 nucleotides are TGTGCCAGCAGTTTCCGGGGTAGTGGGAGGAACACCGGGGAGCTGTTTATT.

About this clonotype itself: Because it lacks the conserved phenylalanine or tryptophan at the end, this CDR3 is likely a read error. The V and J genes are TRBV29-1 and TRBJ2-2; 9 nucleotides line up with TRBD2. CDR3 length: 15 amino acids. The germline V gene encodes CDR1 SQVTM and CDR2 ANQGSEA. DNA of the CDR3: TGCAGCGTTAGGACTAGCGCGGCGAACATCGGGGAGCTGTTTTAT. Encoded protein: CSVRTSAANIGELFY.

V gene TRBV29-1 combines with J gene TRBJ2-1; no firm D call. The CDR3 contains 10 residues. Germline V CDR1 and CDR2: SQVTM, ANQGSEA. CDR3 loop: CSVFDNEQFF. The CDR3 region has the DNA TGCAGTGTTTTCGACAATGAGCAGTTCTTC.

Of note for this clonotype: A read error may produce the germline difference seen at one junction end. The CDR3 DNA reads TGTACCAGCAGTGAAATCCAGGGAAATAATTCACCCCTCCACTTT. Protein product: CTSSEIQGNNSPLHF. The rearrangement joins TRBV6-1 to TRBJ1-6; tentative D call: TRBD1 (5 bases). The CDR3 covers 15 residues. Germline loops: CDR1 MNHNS, CDR2 SASEGT.

On this clonotype itself: Because the CDR3 is missing its conserved closing phenylalanine or tryptophan, this is likely a read error. This chain links TRBV12-3 or TRBV12-4 with TRBJ2-3, with no clear D. This CDR3 spans 11 amino acids. CDR3 nucleotide sequence: TGTGCCATTCGGAGCCCAGATACCCAGTATATT. It codes for CAIRSPDTQYI.

Comments on this clonotype: Here the CDR3 omits its conserved ending phenylalanine or tryptophan, so a read error is the likely source. The chain combines TRBV28 with TRBJ1-1; D gene uncertain. Germline V gene lookup returns CDR1 MDHEN and CDR2 SYDVKM. The CDR3 sequence is 12 residues long. CDR3: CATSLGDGEAFL. The CDR3 DNA reads TGTGCCACCAGTTTAGGTGATGGTGAAGCTTTCCTT.

This clonotype was detected only a few times. At one end the junction does not follow the germline gene, possibly because of a read error. This chain joins TRBV29-1 and TRBJ1-1; maybe TRBD1 (5 bases). The germline gives CDR1 SQVTM, CDR2 ANQGSEA. This CDR3 has 15 residues. The CDR3 reads CSGVSGWGMNTEAFF. CDR3 DNA sequence: TGCAGCGGTGTCTCAGGGTGGGGCATGAATACTGAAGCTTTCTTT.

A remark on this clonotype: The CDR3 ends on some other residue instead of the conserved phenylalanine or tryptophan, so this is likely a read error. The rearrangement joins TRBV6-2 or TRBV6-3 to TRBJ2-7; 9 nucleotides line up with TRBD1. The CDR3 covers 14 residues. CDR1 MNHEY and CDR2 SVGEGT come from the germline V gene. V trimming: 6 bases; J trimming: 7 bases; junction bases outside the gene matches: 10. CDR3 in DNA: TGTGCCAGCAGCCTCCGGGACAGGGACCATGAGCAGTACTTA. This gives the protein CASSLRDRDHEQYL.